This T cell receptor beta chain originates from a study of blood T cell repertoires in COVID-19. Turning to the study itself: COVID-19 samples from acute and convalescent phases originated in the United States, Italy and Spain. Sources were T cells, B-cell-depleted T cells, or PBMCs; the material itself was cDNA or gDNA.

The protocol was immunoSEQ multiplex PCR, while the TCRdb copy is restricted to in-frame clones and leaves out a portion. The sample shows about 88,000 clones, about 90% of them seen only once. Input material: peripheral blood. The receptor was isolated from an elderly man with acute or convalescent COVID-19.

The CDR3, as DNA: TGTGCCAGCAGCCCTACAGGGATAAATCCAGATACGCAGTATTTT. Amino acids: CASSPTGINPDTQYF. The chain uses TRBV7-3 and TRBJ2-3; possible D gene TRBD1, 6 bases. Trimming stripped 5 bases from V and 4 bases from J, with 16 bases between. The CDR3 runs to 15 residues. The germline V gene has CDR1 SGHTA and CDR2 FQGTGA.